This entry concerns a single T cell receptor (beta chain). Antigen: not known. TCRdb reprocessed the 5' RACE reads with MiXCR, giving one entry per CDR3 protein. The repertoire holds approximately 500,000 distinct CDR3 sequences, with around a quarter as singletons. CDR3 length: 15 amino acids. The germline gives CDR1 DFQATT, CDR2 SNEGSKA (reference sequence). The V end was cut by 6 bases, the J end by 4 bases, with 21 bases between. These data are taken from a study of T-cell memory formation after mild COVID-19. Findings of the study overall: Day 15 to 85 contracting clones showed balanced CD4/CD8; later expanders leaned CD4+. The authors left the SARS-CoV-2 specificity of second-wave clones peaking on day 37 unconfirmed.

Input material: PBMCs or a T cell subset sorted from them (not recorded which). The chain recombines TRBV20-1 with TRBJ1-2, with D maybe TRBD1 (5 bases). The sequence derives from an adult woman who had mild COVID-19 (a few samples of this study predate the infection). Cell type and time point are not known. Here the CDR3 reads CSATPIGGMVYGYTF. The CDR3 nucleotides are TGCAGTGCCACGCCAATCGGGGGAATGGTCTATGGCTACACCTTC.